Listed below are T cell receptor beta chains from one sample, sequenced in a study of blood T cell repertoires in COVID-19. TCRdb's copy holds only in-frame clones and misses some; the assay was immunoSEQ multiplex PCR. This sample yields 100,000 to 130,000 clones, of which around 90% are seen a single time; 2% to 3% belongs to the top ten. Sequencing was done on a sample of peripheral blood. The source is a human donor in a cohort sampled during active COVID-19. The CDR3 runs from the conserved cysteine through the conserved F or W. The D gene is left open where the match is weak. Clone size is stated in some rows and not others, as once, few, many or a class when expanded.

D: NA
V: TRBV5-6
J: TRBJ1-4
size: NA
DNA: TGTGCCAGCAGCTTGCGGGGGAATAATGAAAAACTGTTTTTT
CDR3: CASSLRGNNEKLFF

D: TRBD1
V: TRBV23-1
J: TRBJ1-2
size: NA
DNA: TGCGCCAGCAGCAGACAGGGGGCCCACTATGGCTACACCTTC
CDR3: CASSRQGAHYGYTF

D: TRBD1
V: TRBV30
J: TRBJ1-4
size: NA
DNA: TGTGCCTGCAACCCGGACAGGGCAACTAATGAAAAACTGTTTTTT
CDR3: CACNPDRATNEKLFF

D: NA
V: TRBV27
J: TRBJ2-7
size: NA
DNA: TGTGCCAGCAGTTTAGGGCGAGCCTACGAGCAGTACTTC
CDR3: CASSLGRAYEQYF

D: NA
V: TRBV6-5
J: TRBJ2-5
size: NA
DNA: TGTGCCAGCAGTTACGGGAGGGGGGCCAAAGAGACCCAGTACTTC
CDR3: CASSYGRGAKETQYF

D: TRBD2
V: TRBV30
J: TRBJ2-3
size: NA
DNA: TGTGCCTGGAGTGTTCGCGGGAGCGGAGGAGATACGCAGTATTTT
CDR3: CAWSVRGSGGDTQYF

D: NA
V: TRBV2
J: TRBJ2-7
size: NA
DNA: TGTGCCAGCAGTGGGGGACTCAATACCTACGAGCAGTACTTC
CDR3: CASSGGLNTYEQYF

D: TRBD1
V: TRBV7-6
J: TRBJ2-5
size: NA
DNA: TGTGCCAGCAGCCTTTCTTTGGGACAGGGGAGAGAGACCCAGTACTTC
CDR3: CASSLSLGQGRETQYF

D: NA
V: TRBV28
J: TRBJ2-7
size: NA
DNA: TGTGCCAGCTCTACTTCTTCACAGGGCGTATACCACGAGCAGTACTTC
CDR3: CASSTSSQGVYHEQYF

D: NA
V: TRBV7-3
J: TRBJ2-2
size: NA
DNA: TGTGCCAGCAGCTTACGACCCGCTAGCCAGAACACCGGGGAGCTGTTTTTT
CDR3: CASSLRPASQNTGELFF

D: NA
V: TRBV30
J: TRBJ1-1
size: NA
DNA: TGTGCCTCTAAATGGAGTCCGGGGGGGAACACTGAAGCTTTCTTT
CDR3: CASKWSPGGNTEAFF

D: TRBD2
V: TRBV18
J: TRBJ2-1
size: NA
DNA: TGTGCCAGCTCACCTACTAGCGGGGGATCCTACAATGAGCAGTTCTTC
CDR3: CASSPTSGGSYNEQFF

D: TRBD1
V: TRBV19
J: TRBJ2-1
size: few
DNA: TGTGCCAGTAGTATACAATCGGGACAGAAATACAATGAGCAGTTCTTC
CDR3: CASSIQSGQKYNEQFF

D: TRBD2
V: TRBV29-1
J: TRBJ2-1
size: NA
DNA: TGCAGCGTCGGCCCCCCGGGGGGTTCCTACAATGAGCAGTTCTTC
CDR3: CSVGPPGGSYNEQFF

D: TRBD1
V: TRBV2
J: TRBJ1-2
size: NA
DNA: TGTGCCAGCAGTGAAGCGGTGGCAGGGGGTGAAATCGATGGCTACACCTTC
CDR3: CASSEAVAGGEIDGYTF

D: TRBD2
V: TRBV5-4
J: TRBJ2-1
size: NA
DNA: TGTGCCAGCAGCCATCCGAGAGGGCGGGGGGGAGATGAGCAGTTCTTC
CDR3: CASSHPRGRGGDEQFF

D: NA
V: TRBV14
J: TRBJ2-1
size: NA
DNA: TGTGCCAGCAGCCGAGTTACCGGGAGCCTAAGGGGTGAGCAGTTCTTC
CDR3: CASSRVTGSLRGEQFF

D: NA
V: TRBV6-1
J: TRBJ2-5
size: NA
DNA: TGTGCCAGCAGTGAATCGATACAGGGCGGGTGGGAAGAGACCCAGTACTTC
CDR3: CASSESIQGGWEETQYF

D: TRBD1
V: TRBV19
J: TRBJ2-7
size: NA
DNA: TGTGCCAGTAGTACTGACCGGGACAGGGGCCGCTACGAGCAGTACTTC
CDR3: CASSTDRDRGRYEQYF

D: NA
V: TRBV30
J: TRBJ1-1
size: NA
DNA: TGTGCCTGGAGCGCGGGTCCTAGAGGGAACACTGAAGCTTTCTTT
CDR3: CAWSAGPRGNTEAFF

D: NA
V: TRBV19
J: TRBJ1-1
size: once
DNA: TGTGCCAGTAGGTCACCGAAAGGGGGCACTGAAGCTTTCTTT
CDR3: CASRSPKGGTEAFF

D: NA
V: TRBV25-1
J: TRBJ1-2
size: NA
DNA: TGTGCCAGCAGTGACCCACAGTCGTCCTATGGCTACACCTTC
CDR3: CASSDPQSSYGYTF

D: TRBD2
V: TRBV2
J: TRBJ2-3
size: NA
DNA: TGTGCCACGGGTGGCGGGGGGGCGAGAGATACGCAGTATTTT
CDR3: CATGGGGARDTQYF

D: NA
V: TRBV9
J: TRBJ2-7
size: once
DNA: TGTGCCAGCAGCGCTTCCGGGTCGTTCTCTTACGAGCAGTACTTC
CDR3: CASSASGSFSYEQYF

D: NA
V: TRBV16
J: TRBJ1-5
size: NA
DNA: TGTGCCAGCAGCCACCTACCTCGGGGGGTGGATCAGCCCCAGCATTTT
CDR3: CASSHLPRGVDQPQHF

D: NA
V: TRBV6-5
J: TRBJ2-6
size: NA
DNA: TGTGCCAGCAGTTGGAGCAGGGAAGCTGGGGCCAACGTCCTGACTTTC
CDR3: CASSWSREAGANVLTF

D: NA
V: TRBV27
J: TRBJ1-6
size: NA
DNA: TGTGCCAGCAGTCGGATACAGCCGAATAATTCACCCCTCCACTTT
CDR3: CASSRIQPNNSPLHF

D: TRBD1
V: TRBV5-5
J: TRBJ1-2
size: NA
DNA: TGTGCCAGCAGCTTGGGGGACAGTTATGGCTACACCTTC
CDR3: CASSLGDSYGYTF

D: TRBD1
V: TRBV5-6
J: TRBJ1-4
size: NA
DNA: TGTGCCAGCAGCTTGTTTCCGACAGGGAGTAATGAAAAACTGTTTTTT
CDR3: CASSLFPTGSNEKLFF

D: NA
V: TRBV10-3
J: TRBJ1-5
size: few
DNA: TGTGCCATCAGTGATTCAGGGAGGAGCAATCAGCCCCAGCATTTT
CDR3: CAISDSGRSNQPQHF

D: TRBD1
V: TRBV19
J: TRBJ1-2
size: NA
DNA: TGTGCCAGTAGTACCCCGGGACAGGGGGCCCGATCTAACTATGGCTACACCTTC
CDR3: CASSTPGQGARSNYGYTF

D: NA
V: TRBV28
J: TRBJ1-2
size: NA
DNA: TGTGCCAGCAGTTCCATCGGTGCAACGGTAATCGGTGGCTACACCTTC
CDR3: CASSSIGATVIGGYTF

D: TRBD1
V: TRBV7-8
J: TRBJ2-7
size: NA
DNA: TGTGCCAGCAGCTTAGCGCGATTAACAGGGGGGACCTCCTACGAGCAGTACTTC
CDR3: CASSLARLTGGTSYEQYF

D: TRBD2
V: TRBV7-6
J: TRBJ2-7
size: NA
DNA: TGTGCCAGCAGCCTGGGGACTAGCGGACGCCCGAGGGAGCAGTACTTC
CDR3: CASSLGTSGRPREQYF

D: TRBD2
V: TRBV4-1
J: TRBJ2-2
size: NA
DNA: TGCGCCAGCAGCCCAGCGGGGTTCGCGAACACCGGGGAGCTGTTTTTT
CDR3: CASSPAGFANTGELFF

D: TRBD2
V: TRBV30
J: TRBJ2-3
size: NA
DNA: TGTGCCTGGGGTCTAGCGGGAGGCACAGATACGCAGTATTTT
CDR3: CAWGLAGGTDTQYF

D: NA
V: TRBV6-5
J: TRBJ1-6
size: NA
DNA: TGTGCCAGCAGCCCGACAGGCTCACCCCTCCACTTT
CDR3: CASSPTGSPLHF

D: TRBD1
V: TRBV6-1
J: TRBJ2-3
size: NA
DNA: TGTGCCAGCAGTGACACCGGGACAGGGGGCCGGTTAGGAGATACGCAGTATTTT
CDR3: CASSDTGTGGRLGDTQYF

D: TRBD1
V: TRBV28
J: TRBJ1-3
size: NA
DNA: TGTGCCAGCAGCCGGGACAGAAGAAATCCTGGAAACACCATATATTTT
CDR3: CASSRDRRNPGNTIYF

D: TRBD1
V: TRBV15
J: TRBJ1-4
size: NA
DNA: TGTGCCACCAGCAGGGGGACAGGGAGTAAAGAAAAACTGTTTTTT
CDR3: CATSRGTGSKEKLFF

D: TRBD2
V: TRBV3-1/TRBV3-2
J: TRBJ2-1
size: NA
DNA: TGTGCCAGCAGCCTTTCCAGCGGGAGGGGCAATGAGCAGTTCTTC
CDR3: CASSLSSGRGNEQFF

D: NA
V: TRBV3-1/TRBV3-2
J: TRBJ2-2
size: NA
DNA: TGTGCCAGCAGCCTACGGGTCCGCAGTGCAGGGAAGGCCGGGGAGCTGTTTTTT
CDR3: CASSLRVRSAGKAGELFF

D: TRBD1
V: TRBV19
J: TRBJ1-2
size: NA
DNA: TGTGCCAGTAGTACCTTACAGGGGGCGAGCTATGGCTACACCTTC
CDR3: CASSTLQGASYGYTF

D: NA
V: TRBV9
J: TRBJ1-2
size: NA
DNA: TGTGCCAGCAGCGTAAGGGGCCCCTTC
CDR3: CASSVRGPF

D: TRBD2
V: TRBV3-1/TRBV3-2
J: TRBJ2-5
size: NA
DNA: TGTGCCAGCAGCCAAGGGAGTTTAGCGGGGAGTCAAGAGACCCAGTACTTC
CDR3: CASSQGSLAGSQETQYF

D: NA
V: TRBV27
J: TRBJ1-4
size: once
DNA: TGTGCCAGCAGTTTAACATTTGCAACTAATGAAAAACTGTTTTTT
CDR3: CASSLTFATNEKLFF

D: TRBD2
V: TRBV5-8
J: TRBJ2-7
size: NA
DNA: TGTGCCAGCAGCCAGGGACTAGCGGACTCCTACGAGCAGTACTTC
CDR3: CASSQGLADSYEQYF

D: TRBD2
V: TRBV9
J: TRBJ2-1
size: once
DNA: TGTGCCAGCAGCGTAGACAGCGGGGGATATAATGAGCAGTTCTTC
CDR3: CASSVDSGGYNEQFF

D: NA
V: TRBV10-1
J: TRBJ1-1
size: NA
DNA: TGCGCCAGCAGCCGGGACATGAACACTGAAGCTTTCTTT
CDR3: CASSRDMNTEAFF

D: NA
V: TRBV7-6
J: TRBJ2-2
size: NA
DNA: TGTGCCAGCAGCTTGATCGGTCGAACGAACACCGGGGAGCTGTTTTTT
CDR3: CASSLIGRTNTGELFF

D: NA
V: TRBV29-1
J: TRBJ2-3
size: NA
DNA: TGCAGCGTTGAAGCGGGGGGCGGGACAGATACGCAGTATTTT
CDR3: CSVEAGGGTDTQYF

D: TRBD1
V: TRBV7-9
J: TRBJ1-5
size: NA
DNA: TGTGCCAGCAGCCAGAGCACGGACAGGGGATCACCCCAGCATTTT
CDR3: CASSQSTDRGSPQHF

D: NA
V: TRBV5-1
J: TRBJ1-6
size: NA
DNA: TGCGCCAGCAGCGCTCAGGCAGGCGAGAATTCACCCCTCCACTTT
CDR3: CASSAQAGENSPLHF

D: NA
V: TRBV7-8
J: TRBJ2-2
size: NA
DNA: TGTGCCAGCAGCACCCCGCCGTGGGGGGATGCCGGGGAGCTGTTTTTT
CDR3: CASSTPPWGDAGELFF

D: TRBD2
V: TRBV27
J: TRBJ2-6
size: NA
DNA: TGTGCCAGCAGTTTATCGGGACTAGCAAATTCTGGGGCCAACGTCCTGACTTTC
CDR3: CASSLSGLANSGANVLTF

D: TRBD2
V: TRBV29-1
J: TRBJ2-1
size: NA
DNA: TGCAGCGTTGAGATAGCGGGGGGCGCGGCTGAGCAGTTCTTC
CDR3: CSVEIAGGAAEQFF

D: NA
V: TRBV7-9
J: TRBJ1-1
size: NA
DNA: TGTGCCAGCAGCTTAACAGGGTCTCTCCCTGAAGCTTTCTTT
CDR3: CASSLTGSLPEAFF

D: TRBD1
V: TRBV5-1
J: TRBJ1-2
size: NA
DNA: TGCGCCAGCAGATTGGGTACAGGGGAGTTATATGGCTACACCTTC
CDR3: CASRLGTGELYGYTF